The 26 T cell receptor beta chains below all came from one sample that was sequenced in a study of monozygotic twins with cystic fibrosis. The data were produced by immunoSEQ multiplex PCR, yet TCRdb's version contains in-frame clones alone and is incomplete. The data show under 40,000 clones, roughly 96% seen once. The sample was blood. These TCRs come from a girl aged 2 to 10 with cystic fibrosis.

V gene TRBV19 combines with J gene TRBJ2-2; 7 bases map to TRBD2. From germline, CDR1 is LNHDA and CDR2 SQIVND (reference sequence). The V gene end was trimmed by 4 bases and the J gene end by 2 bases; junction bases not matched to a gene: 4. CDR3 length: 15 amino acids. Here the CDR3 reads CASSTGLVNTGELFF. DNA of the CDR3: TGTGCCAGTAGTACCGGACTAGTTAACACCGGGGAGCTGTTTTTT.

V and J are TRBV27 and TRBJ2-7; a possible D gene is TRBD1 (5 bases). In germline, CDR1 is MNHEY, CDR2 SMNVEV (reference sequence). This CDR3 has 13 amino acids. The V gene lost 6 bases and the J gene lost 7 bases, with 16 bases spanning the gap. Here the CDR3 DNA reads TGTGCCAGCAGCCTACACCCCAGGGAAGAGCAGTACTTC. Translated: CASSLHPREEQYF.

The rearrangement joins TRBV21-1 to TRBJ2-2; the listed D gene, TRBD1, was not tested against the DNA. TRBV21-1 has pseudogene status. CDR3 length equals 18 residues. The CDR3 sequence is CASSESPRVLACTGELFF. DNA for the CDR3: TGTGCCAGCAGCGAATCTCCCAGGGTCCTGGCGTGCACCGGGGAGCTGTTTTTT.

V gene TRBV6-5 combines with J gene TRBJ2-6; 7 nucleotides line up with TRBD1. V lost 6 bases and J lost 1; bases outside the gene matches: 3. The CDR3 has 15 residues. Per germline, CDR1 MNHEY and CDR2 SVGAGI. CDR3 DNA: TGTGCCAGCAGCCGGGGACAGTCTGGGGCCAACGTCCTGACTTTC. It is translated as CASSRGQSGANVLTF.

In DNA, the CDR3 is TGTGCCTCGAGAGACAGTAACACCGGGGAGCTGTTTTTT. Its protein is CASRDSNTGELFF. The V call is TRBV6-5, the J call TRBJ2-2, with D perhaps TRBD1 (5 bases). CDR1 is MNHEY and CDR2 is SVGAGI in the germline V gene. Trimming took off 11 bases at V and 2 bases at J, with 12 bases between the two ends. The CDR3 is made up of 13 amino acids.

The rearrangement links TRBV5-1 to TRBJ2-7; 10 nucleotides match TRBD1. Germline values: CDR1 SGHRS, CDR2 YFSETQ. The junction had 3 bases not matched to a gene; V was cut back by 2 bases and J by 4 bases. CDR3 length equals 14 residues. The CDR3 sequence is CASSLGQGVYEQYF. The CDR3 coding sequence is TGCGCCAGCAGCTTAGGACAGGGGGTTTACGAGCAGTACTTC.

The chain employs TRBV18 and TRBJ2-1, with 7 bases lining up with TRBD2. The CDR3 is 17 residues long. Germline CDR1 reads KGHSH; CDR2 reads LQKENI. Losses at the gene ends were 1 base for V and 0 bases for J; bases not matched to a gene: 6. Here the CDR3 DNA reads TGTGCCAGCTCACCACGGGCTAGCGGTAGCTCCTACAATGAGCAGTTCTTC. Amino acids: CASSPRASGSSYNEQFF.

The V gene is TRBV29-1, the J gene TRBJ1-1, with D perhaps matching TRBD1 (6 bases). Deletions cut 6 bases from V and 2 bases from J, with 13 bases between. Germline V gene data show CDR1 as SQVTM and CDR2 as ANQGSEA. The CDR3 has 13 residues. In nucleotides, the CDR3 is TGCAGCGTACAGGGTTTACGAAACACTGAAGCTTTCTTT. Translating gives CSVQGLRNTEAFF.

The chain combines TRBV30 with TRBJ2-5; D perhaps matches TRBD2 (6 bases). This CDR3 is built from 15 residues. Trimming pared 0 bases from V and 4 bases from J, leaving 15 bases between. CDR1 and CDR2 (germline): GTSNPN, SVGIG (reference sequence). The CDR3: CAWSVRRGLRETQYF. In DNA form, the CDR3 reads TGTGCCTGGAGTGTACGGAGGGGTTTGCGAGAGACCCAGTACTTC.

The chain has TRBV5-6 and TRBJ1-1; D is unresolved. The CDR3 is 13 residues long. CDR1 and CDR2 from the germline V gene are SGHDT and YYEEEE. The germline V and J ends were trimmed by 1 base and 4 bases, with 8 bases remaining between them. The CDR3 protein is CASSLYAVTEAFF. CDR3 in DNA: TGTGCCAGCAGCTTGTATGCGGTCACTGAAGCTTTCTTT.

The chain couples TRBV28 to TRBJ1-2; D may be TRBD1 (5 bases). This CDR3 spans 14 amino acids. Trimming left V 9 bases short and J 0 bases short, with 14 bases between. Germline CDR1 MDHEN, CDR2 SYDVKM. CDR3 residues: CASNRGLPNYGYTF. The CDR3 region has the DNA TGTGCCAGTAATCGGGGCCTCCCTAACTATGGCTACACCTTC.

In DNA, the CDR3 is TGTGCCAGCAGCCACGGGACTAGCGGGAGGGCCCCGGCAGATACGCAGTATTTT. It translates to CASSHGTSGRAPADTQYF. This sequence joins TRBV4-2 and TRBJ2-3; 16 bases line up with TRBD2. Trimming took 3 bases from V and 4 from J; bases not matched to a gene: 7. The germline CDR1 and CDR2 sequences are LGHNA and YNFKEQ. There are 18 residues in the CDR3.

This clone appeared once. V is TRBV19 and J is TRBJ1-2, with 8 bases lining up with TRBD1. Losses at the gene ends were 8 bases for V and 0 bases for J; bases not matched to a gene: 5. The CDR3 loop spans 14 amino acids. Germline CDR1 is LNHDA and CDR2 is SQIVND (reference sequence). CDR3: CASSRQGTNYGYTF. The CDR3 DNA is TGTGCCAGTTCAAGACAGGGGACTAACTATGGCTACACCTTC.

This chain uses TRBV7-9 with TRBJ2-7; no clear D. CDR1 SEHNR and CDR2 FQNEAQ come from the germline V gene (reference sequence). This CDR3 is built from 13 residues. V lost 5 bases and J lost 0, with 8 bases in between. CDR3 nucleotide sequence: TGTGCCAGCAGCCCCAACCCCTCCTACGAGCAGTACTTC. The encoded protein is CASSPNPSYEQYF.

The DNA of the CDR3 is TGTGCCAGTAGTTCCTACCGACTGGACGTCAATGAGCAGTTCTTC. Its translation: CASSSYRLDVNEQFF. This chain uses TRBV19 with TRBJ2-1; D is undetermined. The V end lost 5 bases, the J end lost 6 bases, and 17 bases lay between the germline ends. The CDR3 is 15 amino acids. Germline V gene sequence: CDR1 LNHDA, CDR2 SQIVND (reference sequence).

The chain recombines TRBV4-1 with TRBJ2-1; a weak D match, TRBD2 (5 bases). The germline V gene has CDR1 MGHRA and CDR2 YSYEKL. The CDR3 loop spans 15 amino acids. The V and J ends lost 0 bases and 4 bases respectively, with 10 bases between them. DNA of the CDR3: TGCGCCAGCAGCCAAGATAGAGGGATTTACAATGAGCAGTTCTTC. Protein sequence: CASSQDRGIYNEQFF.

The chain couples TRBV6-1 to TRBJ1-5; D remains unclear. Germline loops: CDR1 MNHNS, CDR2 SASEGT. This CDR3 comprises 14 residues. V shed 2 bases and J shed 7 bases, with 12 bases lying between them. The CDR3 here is CASSELGSSQPQHF. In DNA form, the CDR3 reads TGTGCCAGCAGTGAACTGGGCAGCTCGCAGCCCCAGCATTTT.

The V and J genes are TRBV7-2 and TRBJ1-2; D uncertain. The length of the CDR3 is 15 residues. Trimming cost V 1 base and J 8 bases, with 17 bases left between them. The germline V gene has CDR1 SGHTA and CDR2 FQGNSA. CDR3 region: CASSLVVRVMEGYTF. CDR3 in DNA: TGTGCCAGCAGCTTAGTAGTTCGGGTGATGGAGGGCTACACCTTC.

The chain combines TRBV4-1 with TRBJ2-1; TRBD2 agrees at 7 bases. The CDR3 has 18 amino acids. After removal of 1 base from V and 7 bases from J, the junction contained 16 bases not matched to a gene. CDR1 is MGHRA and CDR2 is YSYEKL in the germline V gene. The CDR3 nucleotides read TGCGCCAGCAGCCAAGTCACCGCGGGAGCCCTGGGAAATAATGAGCAGTTCTTC. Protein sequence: CASSQVTAGALGNNEQFF.

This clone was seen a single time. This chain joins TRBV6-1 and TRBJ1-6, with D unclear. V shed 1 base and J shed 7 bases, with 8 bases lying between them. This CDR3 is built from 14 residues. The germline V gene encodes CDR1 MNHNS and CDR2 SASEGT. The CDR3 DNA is TGTGCCAGCAGTGAAGGAACAGAAAATTCACCCCTCCACTTT. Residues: CASSEGTENSPLHF.

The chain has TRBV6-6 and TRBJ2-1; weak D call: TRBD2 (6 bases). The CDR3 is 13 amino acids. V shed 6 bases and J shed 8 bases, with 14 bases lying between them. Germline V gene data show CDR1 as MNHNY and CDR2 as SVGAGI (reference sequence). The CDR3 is CASSNGRPDEQFF. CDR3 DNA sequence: TGTGCCAGCAGCAACGGGAGACCTGATGAGCAGTTCTTC.

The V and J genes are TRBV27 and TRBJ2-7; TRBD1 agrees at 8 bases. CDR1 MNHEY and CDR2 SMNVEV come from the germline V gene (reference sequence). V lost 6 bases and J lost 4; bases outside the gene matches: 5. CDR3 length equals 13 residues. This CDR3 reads CASSYRTGYEQYF. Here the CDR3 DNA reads TGTGCCAGCAGCTACCGGACAGGGTACGAGCAGTACTTC.

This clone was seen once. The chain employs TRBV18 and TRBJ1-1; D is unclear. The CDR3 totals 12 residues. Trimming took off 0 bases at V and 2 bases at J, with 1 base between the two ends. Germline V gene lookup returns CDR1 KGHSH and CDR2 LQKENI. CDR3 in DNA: TGTGCCAGCTCACCACCCAACACTGAAGCTTTCTTT. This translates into CASSPPNTEAFF.

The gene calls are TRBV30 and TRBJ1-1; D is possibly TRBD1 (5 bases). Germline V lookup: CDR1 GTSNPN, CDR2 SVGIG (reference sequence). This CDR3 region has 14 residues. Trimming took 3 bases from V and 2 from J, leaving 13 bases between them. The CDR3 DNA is TGTGCCTGGAGCCTTAGACAGATTAACACTGAAGCTTTCTTT. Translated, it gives CAWSLRQINTEAFF.

The CDR3 loop is CSVARSGRGTDTQYF. In DNA form, the CDR3 reads TGCAGCGTTGCCCGGAGCGGGAGAGGCACAGATACGCAGTATTTT. V usage is TRBV29-1 and J usage is TRBJ2-3; 8 bases line up with TRBD2. Germline V gives CDR1 SQVTM, CDR2 ANQGSEA. The CDR3 consists of 15 residues. The V gene end was trimmed by 4 bases and the J gene end by 1 base; junction bases not matched to a gene: 7.

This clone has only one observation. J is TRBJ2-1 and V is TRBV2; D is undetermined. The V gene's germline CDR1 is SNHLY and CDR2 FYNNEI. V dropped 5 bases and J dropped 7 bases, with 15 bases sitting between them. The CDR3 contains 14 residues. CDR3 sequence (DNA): TGTGCCAGCAGTTATGAATTTGGAGTGAATGAGCAGTTCTTC. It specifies CASSYEFGVNEQFF.